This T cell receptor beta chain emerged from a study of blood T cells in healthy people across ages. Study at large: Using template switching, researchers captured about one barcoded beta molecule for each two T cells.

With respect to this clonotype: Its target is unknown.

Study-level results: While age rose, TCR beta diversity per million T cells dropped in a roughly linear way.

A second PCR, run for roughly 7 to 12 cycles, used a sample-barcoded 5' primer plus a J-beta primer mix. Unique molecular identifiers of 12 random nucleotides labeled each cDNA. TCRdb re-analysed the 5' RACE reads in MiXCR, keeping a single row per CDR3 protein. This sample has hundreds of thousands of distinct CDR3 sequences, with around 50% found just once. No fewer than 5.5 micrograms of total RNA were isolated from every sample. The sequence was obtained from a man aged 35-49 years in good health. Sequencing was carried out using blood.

For the CDR3, the DNA is TGCAGTGCCCGATCGACAGCGAACACTGAAGCTTTCTTT. This codes for CSARSTANTEAFF. This sequence joins TRBV20-1 and TRBJ1-1, with D possibly TRBD1 on 5 matching bases. Per germline, CDR1 DFQATT and CDR2 SNEGSKA (reference sequence). Trimming pared 6 bases from V and 1 base from J, leaving 12 bases between. The CDR3 extends over 13 amino acids.